The 19 T cell receptor beta chains listed next were all sequenced from one sample in a study of T cell responses to AZD1222 COVID-19 vaccine. Profiled with immunoSEQ multiplex PCR; TCRdb holds only in-frame clones, not every one. The data contain tens of thousands of clones, roughly 87% of them singletons. This material consisted of peripheral blood, taken 28 days after the second AZD1222 dose. These receptors came from an adult who received the AZD1222 COVID-19 vaccine.

The chain is built from TRBV11-2 and TRBJ1-4; D is unclear. From germline, CDR1 is SGHAT and CDR2 FQNNGV. The CDR3 spans 16 residues. With 0 bases removed from V and 7 bases from J, the gap between germline ends came to 15 bases. The CDR3 is CASSLEVTTLSEKLFF. CDR3 DNA: TGTGCCAGCAGCTTAGAGGTGACAACTCTGAGTGAAAAACTGTTTTTT.

The chain uses TRBV7-2 and TRBJ2-3, with D unclear. Germline-derived CDR1 and CDR2 are SGHTA and FQGNSA. The CDR3 is 13 residues long. Trimming cost V 6 bases and J 2 bases, with 9 bases left between them. The CDR3 region is CASRGSNTDTQYF. The CDR3 nucleotides read TGTGCCAGCAGGGGCTCTAACACAGATACGCAGTATTTT.

This chain uses TRBV2 with TRBJ2-7, with TRBD2 as a possible D gene (5 bases). The germline V gene has CDR1 SNHLY and CDR2 FYNNEI. The CDR3 sequence is 14 residues long. Trimming took off 4 bases at V and 7 bases at J, with 17 bases between the two ends. The CDR3 DNA is TGTGCCAGCAGTGCCCTCCCGGGATCCGGGGAGCAGTACGTC. Translation gives CASSALPGSGEQYV.

The chain couples TRBV24-1 to TRBJ2-3; TRBD1 matches at 8 bases. The germline CDR1 and CDR2 sequences are KGHDR and SFDVKD. V trimming: 6 bases; J trimming: 2 bases; junction bases outside the gene matches: 3. The CDR3 is 14 residues long. In nucleotides, the CDR3 is TGTGCCACCAGTCGGGACAGGATCACAGATACGCAGTATTTT. Encoded protein: CATSRDRITDTQYF.

This clone was found a few times. The genes are TRBV13 and TRBJ2-1; D tentatively reads TRBD1 or TRBD2 (5 bases each). CDR1 PRHDT and CDR2 FYEKMQ come from the germline V gene (reference sequence). The CDR3 contains 14 residues. V was trimmed by 5 bases and J by 5 bases, leaving 13 bases between them. CDR3 in amino acids: CASSHSRGNNEQFF. The CDR3 DNA is TGTGCCAGCAGCCACTCGAGGGGCAACAATGAGCAGTTCTTC.

V usage is TRBV14 and J usage is TRBJ2-1, with 10 bases that match TRBD1. There are 15 residues in the CDR3. The ends lost 3 bases at V and 3 bases at J; junction bases unmatched: 2. The germline V gene encodes CDR1 SGHDN and CDR2 FVKESK. In DNA, the CDR3 is TGTGCCAGCAGCCAGAGGACAGGGGGCTACAATGAGCAGTTCTTC. Protein: CASSQRTGGYNEQFF.

V and J are TRBV7-2 and TRBJ2-1; the D is unclear. Trimming removed 5 bases from V and 12 bases from J, with 17 bases in between. There are 13 residues in the CDR3. Germline CDR1 reads SGHTA; CDR2 reads FQGNSA. The CDR3 DNA reads TGTGCCAGCAGCCTAAGACCCCCCGTGGGGCAGTTCTTC. It translates to CASSLRPPVGQFF.

This chain links TRBV19 with TRBJ2-1; the match to TRBD2 covers 8 bases. The CDR3 spans 13 residues. V gave up 5 bases and J gave up 8 bases; unmatched junction bases: 5. Germline loops: CDR1 LNHDA, CDR2 SQIVND (reference sequence). This CDR3 reads CASSAPGLDEQFF. The CDR3, as DNA: TGTGCCAGTAGTGCCCCGGGACTAGATGAGCAGTTCTTC.

The chain recombines TRBV27 with TRBJ2-7; 12 bases match TRBD2. V shed 2 bases, J shed 6 bases, and the junction held 8 bases outside the gene matches. The CDR3 totals 16 residues. Germline V gene lookup returns CDR1 MNHEY and CDR2 SMNVEV (reference sequence). DNA of the CDR3: TGTGCCAGCAGTTTAGGCGCTAGCGGGGGGGCCTCCGAGCAGTACTTC. Translation: CASSLGASGGASEQYF.

This clone was picked up a small number of times. The chain carries TRBV24-1 and TRBJ1-2, with 8 bases that match TRBD1. The CDR3 has 17 residues. CDR1 is KGHDR and CDR2 is SFDVKD in the germline V gene. V was pared by 4 bases and J by 4 bases, with 13 bases of the junction left unmatched. This CDR3 reads CATSDPGGPGNSYGYTF. CDR3 nucleotide sequence: TGTGCCACCAGTGACCCAGGGGGCCCTGGTAATAGCTATGGCTACACCTTC.

V gene TRBV6-2 or TRBV6-3 combines with J gene TRBJ2-1; perhaps TRBD1 as D (6 bases). Germline CDR1 reads MNHEY; CDR2 reads SVGEGT. V lost 3 bases and J lost 4, with 7 bases in between. The CDR3 totals 13 residues. The CDR3 DNA follows: TGTGCCAGCAGTTATACAGGGTACAATGAGCAGTTCTTC. It specifies CASSYTGYNEQFF.

The J gene is TRBJ1-1, the V gene TRBV28; maybe TRBD1 (6 bases). The CDR3 contains 14 residues. V was clipped by 7 bases and J by 1 base, with 13 bases between them. The germline V gene has CDR1 MDHEN and CDR2 SYDVKM. The CDR3 DNA follows: TGTGCCAGCATACGGACAGTTCCGAACACTGAAGCTTTCTTT. Protein product: CASIRTVPNTEAFF. The variable domain in full, completed from reference TRBV28 and TRBJ1-1, reads DVKVTQSSRYLVKRTGEKVFLECVQDMDHENMFWYRQDPGLGLRLIYFSYDVKMKEKGDIPEGYSVSREKKERFSLILESASTNQTSMYLCASIRTVPNTEAFFGQGTRLTVV.

This sequence joins TRBV28 and TRBJ1-2; maybe TRBD1 (5 bases). CDR3 length: 12 residues. Between the trimmed V and J ends, which lost 1 base and 8 bases, there was a span of 8 bases. CDR1 and CDR2 (germline): MDHEN, SYDVKM. CDR3 nucleotide sequence: TGTGCCAGCAGTTTATTAGGGGACGGCTACACCTTC. It is translated as CASSLLGDGYTF.

The CDR3 sequence: CSGRTGARNEKLFF. CDR3 sequence (DNA): TGCAGCGGCAGGACAGGGGCAAGGAATGAAAAACTGTTTTTT. This chain connects TRBV29-1 to TRBJ1-4, with 9 bases identical to TRBD1. The CDR3 sequence is 14 residues long. J was trimmed by 5 bases and V by 7 bases; bases with no gene match: 8. The germline V gene encodes CDR1 SQVTM and CDR2 ANQGSEA.

This chain connects TRBV18 to TRBJ2-2, with 10 bases matching TRBD1. The CDR3 has 16 residues. Trimming cost V 6 bases and J 1 base; bases outside gene matches: 5. Germline-derived CDR1 and CDR2 are KGHSH and LQKENI. The CDR3 reads CASSNRDRGNTGELFF. The DNA for the CDR3 is TGTGCCAGCTCGAACCGGGACAGGGGGAACACCGGGGAGCTGTTTTTT.

This sequence joins TRBV5-1 and TRBJ2-7, with 9 bases fitting TRBD1. There are 14 residues in the CDR3. Germline trimming cut 3 bases from V and 4 bases from J; bases unmatched to any gene: 5. Germline CDR1 reads SGHRS; CDR2 reads YFSETQ. CDR3 sequence: CASSSSGTGYEQYF. The CDR3 region has the DNA TGCGCCAGCAGCTCATCCGGGACAGGGTACGAGCAGTACTTC.

The V gene is TRBV6-5, the J gene TRBJ1-4, with a possible D match to TRBD1 (5 bases). The CDR3 runs 14 residues. From germline, CDR1 is MNHEY and CDR2 SVGAGI. V lost 8 bases, J lost 8 bases, and 18 bases lay in between. The DNA for the CDR3 is TGTGCCAGCCTCAAGGGGAGGATAGGAGAAAAACTGTTTTTT. Protein sequence: CASLKGRIGEKLFF.

V gene TRBV27 combines with J gene TRBJ2-7, with D perhaps matching TRBD2 (6 bases). Trimming shortened V by 5 bases and J by 5 bases, and 16 bases separated the two germline ends. The CDR3 loop spans 14 amino acids. CDR1 MNHEY and CDR2 SMNVEV come from the germline V gene (reference sequence). DNA for the CDR3: TGTGCCAGCAGTCGTGGAGGGAGTCTCGACGAGCAGTACGTC. Its translation: CASSRGGSLDEQYV.

DNA for the CDR3: TGTGCCAGCAGCTTGAGGATGGAGCAGTACTTC. Its protein product is CASSLRMEQYF. V usage is TRBV5-6 and J usage is TRBJ2-7; no firm D call. CDR3 length equals 11 residues. Trimming left V 1 base short and J 7 bases short, with 6 bases between. CDR1 and CDR2 (germline): SGHDT, YYEEEE.